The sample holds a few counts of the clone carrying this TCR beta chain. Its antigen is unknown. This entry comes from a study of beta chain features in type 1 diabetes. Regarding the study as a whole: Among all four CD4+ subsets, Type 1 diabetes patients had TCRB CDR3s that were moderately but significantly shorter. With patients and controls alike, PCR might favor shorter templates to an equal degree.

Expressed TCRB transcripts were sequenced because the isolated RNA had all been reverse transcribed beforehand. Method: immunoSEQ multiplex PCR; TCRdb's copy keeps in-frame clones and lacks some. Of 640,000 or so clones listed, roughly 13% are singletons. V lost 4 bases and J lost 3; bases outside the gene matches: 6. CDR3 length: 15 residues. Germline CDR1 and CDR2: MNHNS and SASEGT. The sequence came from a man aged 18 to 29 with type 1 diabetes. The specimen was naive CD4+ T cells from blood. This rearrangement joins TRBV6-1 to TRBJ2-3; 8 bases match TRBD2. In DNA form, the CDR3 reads TGTGCCAGCAGTGTCAATAGCGGGAAGACAGATACGCAGTATTTT. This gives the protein CASSVNSGKTDTQYF.